These T cell receptor beta chains were read from a single sample in a study of T-cell reconstitution after alpha-beta-depleted transplantation in children. Each CDR3 protein is one row after TCRdb ran MiXCR on the PCR reads. The table includes approximately 430,000 distinct CDR3 sequences, roughly 17% detected once. The source was PBMCs, mostly from graft donor cells, collected 360 days after TCRalphabeta/CD19-depleted stem cell transplant. The receptors come from a boy under three years old who had a stem cell transplant for Wiskott-Aldrich syndrome, so the T cells may come from the graft donor. CDR3s include the opening cysteine and the closing phenylalanine or tryptophan. Fields, in order: V gene, D gene, J gene, CDR3 protein. A D gene is named only where the DNA matches it firmly.

TRBV12-3/TRBV12-4	.	TRBJ2-5	CASSWDKETQYF
TRBV4-2	.	TRBJ1-6	CASSHHWISSISPLHF
TRBV5-1	.	TRBJ1-4	CASSLVSREKLFF
TRBV4-1	TRBD2	TRBJ2-7	CASSLRTSGDEQYF
TRBV7-2	TRBD2	TRBJ2-7	CASSVTGTSYEQYF
TRBV5-1	TRBD2	TRBJ2-5	CASSFGTRGKETQYF
TRBV24-1	TRBD1	TRBJ2-3	CATSDRLDRADTQYF
TRBV7-2	TRBD1	TRBJ2-7	CASSPPGQPSQYF
TRBV28	.	TRBJ2-4	CASSFPRTGRDIQYF
TRBV6-5	.	TRBJ2-5	CASSYSAGTQYF
TRBV5-1	.	TRBJ2-2	CASSLDYPSGELFF
TRBV11-2	TRBD2	TRBJ2-3	CASSLDKREALPTDTQYF
TRBV10-3	TRBD2	TRBJ2-5	CAISAYSGSGETQYF
TRBV2	.	TRBJ2-7	CASNSQGRFEQYF
TRBV7-2	.	TRBJ2-2	CASSLALPGELFF
TRBV10-3	TRBD2	TRBJ2-5	CAIKPPSAGKETQYF
TRBV28	.	TRBJ1-4	CASSPLGGATNEKLFF
TRBV10-3	TRBD1	TRBJ1-2	CAISERTGDGYTF
TRBV12-3/TRBV12-4	.	TRBJ2-7	CASSFAGRSIYEQYF
TRBV20-1	TRBD2	TRBJ2-5	CSATRSGGAEETQYF
TRBV7-2	.	TRBJ2-1	CASSLRWEGLDEQFF
TRBV10-3	TRBD2	TRBJ2-1	CAISETSGMYNEQFF
TRBV6-5	.	TRBJ2-1	CASSYGGPHYNEQFF
TRBV4-1	TRBD2	TRBJ2-1	CASSQLKREGSEQFF
TRBV28	.	TRBJ2-7	CAEARPNYEQYF
TRBV27	.	TRBJ1-1	CASIDFLGTEAFF
TRBV27	TRBD1	TRBJ2-2	CASSRQGSGELFF
TRBV24-1	TRBD1	TRBJ2-5	CATSDPRQGRSETQYF
TRBV6-1	.	TRBJ2-2	CASRQNRRTYGELFF
TRBV29-1	TRBD2	TRBJ2-7	CSVGEGHYEQYF
TRBV29-1	TRBD1	TRBJ2-3	CSVRGQGTDTQYF
TRBV12-3/TRBV12-4	.	TRBJ2-5	CASSDFASRETQYF